This is a list of T cell receptor beta chains from one sample in a study of blood T cell repertoires in COVID-19. Generated by immunoSEQ multiplex PCR, the TCRdb table keeps only in-frame clones and is missing some. The sample yields 150,000 or so clones, around 88% seen once. The source material was peripheral blood. These receptors all stem from a human donor in a cohort sampled during active COVID-19. Each CDR3 is given with its conserved first and last residue. D genes are given only for firm matches. Clone size is stated in some rows and not others, as once, few, many or a class when expanded.

V	J	size	D	CDR3	DNA
TRBV7-2	TRBJ1-2	.	.	CASSLVVANYGYTF	TGTGCCAGCAGCTTAGTTGTAGCAAACTATGGCTACACCTTC
TRBV19	TRBJ2-2	.	.	CASSITGYTGELFF	TGTGCCAGTAGTATAACAGGGTATACCGGGGAGCTGTTTTTT
TRBV19	TRBJ2-5	.	.	CASSIQGGGIGETQYF	TGTGCCAGTAGTATTCAGGGCGGGGGCATTGGAGAGACCCAGTACTTC
TRBV24-1	TRBJ2-7	.	.	CATSDSGGYTYEQYF	TGTGCCACCAGTGATTCCGGCGGGTATACCTACGAGCAGTACTTC
TRBV6-6	TRBJ2-7	.	TRBD2	CASSYRAGASEQYF	TGTGCCAGCAGTTATCGAGCGGGAGCAAGCGAGCAGTACTTC
TRBV3-1/TRBV3-2	TRBJ2-3	.	TRBD2	CASSETSGGTDTQYF	TGTGCCAGCAGTGAGACTAGCGGGGGCACAGATACGCAGTATTTT
TRBV4-1	TRBJ1-5	.	.	CASSQDWQGLEPQHF	TGCGCCAGCAGCCAAGATTGGCAGGGCCTGGAGCCCCAGCATTTT
TRBV6-6	TRBJ2-7	.	TRBD2	CASSYSSGASYEQYF	TGTGCCAGCAGTTACTCTAGCGGGGCGTCCTACGAGCAGTACTTC
TRBV27	TRBJ1-5	.	TRBD1	CASSLWAPQGQASNQPQHF	TGTGCCAGCAGTTTATGGGCCCCTCAGGGACAGGCAAGCAATCAGCCCCAGCATTTT
TRBV11-3	TRBJ1-3	.	.	CASSPGSGPGNTIYF	TGTGCCAGCAGCCCGGGGAGTGGCCCTGGAAACACCATATATTTT
TRBV28	TRBJ1-3	.	.	CASSFRGNTIYF	TGTGCCAGCAGTTTCCGGGGAAACACCATATATTTT
TRBV18	TRBJ2-2	.	TRBD2	CASSGTSGRHTGELFF	TGTGCCAGCTCCGGGACTAGCGGGAGGCATACCGGGGAGCTGTTTTTT
TRBV7-2	TRBJ2-2	.	.	CASSPSPAGELFF	TGTGCCAGCAGCCCCTCCCCCGCCGGGGAGCTGTTTTTT
TRBV24-1	TRBJ1-5	.	TRBD1	CATSDPRTGNNQPQHF	TGTGCCACCAGTGATCCCCGGACAGGCAACAATCAGCCCCAGCATTTT
TRBV7-9	TRBJ1-1	once	.	CASSQSRTGPEVPNTEAFF	TGTGCCAGCAGCCAATCCAGGACGGGTCCGGAGGTACCGAACACTGAAGCTTTCTTT
TRBV4-3	TRBJ1-2	few	.	CASSQDAGYYGYTF	TGCGCCAGCAGCCAAGATGCGGGGTACTATGGCTACACCTTC
TRBV9	TRBJ2-2	.	TRBD2	CASSVVSGTTNTGELFF	TGTGCCAGCAGCGTAGTTTCCGGGACTACGAACACCGGGGAGCTGTTTTTT
TRBV28	TRBJ2-1	.	TRBD1	CASSKLQGISSYNEQFF	TGTGCCAGCAGTAAATTACAGGGGATAAGCTCCTACAATGAGCAGTTCTTC
TRBV28	TRBJ2-7	.	TRBD1	CASSLGQLYEQYF	TGTGCCAGCAGTTTGGGACAGCTCTACGAGCAGTACTTC
TRBV4-1	TRBJ1-2	once	TRBD1	CASSQDTGEVGYTF	TGCGCCAGCAGCCAAGACACAGGGGAAGTCGGCTACACCTTC
TRBV4-2	TRBJ2-7	.	TRBD2	CASSLGTSGKPRRTYEQYF	TGTGCCAGCAGCCTGGGGACTAGCGGGAAGCCTAGAAGAACCTACGAGCAGTACTTC
TRBV10-2	TRBJ1-3	.	.	CASSENTGNTIYF	TGCGCCAGCAGTGAGAACACCGGAAACACCATATATTTT
TRBV29-1	TRBJ1-2	.	TRBD1	CSVEGDRGGYTF	TGCAGCGTTGAAGGGGACAGGGGCGGCTACACCTTC
TRBV5-4	TRBJ2-1	once	TRBD1	CASSLGGTGNSEQFF	TGTGCCAGCAGCTTGGGGGGGACAGGGAATAGTGAGCAGTTCTTC
TRBV30	TRBJ2-7	.	.	CAWAQTSWDYEQYF	TGTGCCTGGGCCCAAACTAGCTGGGACTACGAGCAGTACTTC
TRBV6-5	TRBJ1-1	few	TRBD1	CASSWDRLNTEAFF	TGTGCCAGCAGCTGGGACAGGCTGAACACTGAAGCTTTCTTT
TRBV28	TRBJ1-5	.	.	CASTPLGPQPQHF	TGTGCCAGCACCCCATTGGGGCCCCAGCCCCAGCATTTT
TRBV5-6	TRBJ1-1	.	.	CASSLIGASEAFF	TGTGCCAGCAGCTTAATAGGGGCCTCTGAAGCTTTCTTT
TRBV19	TRBJ2-6	.	TRBD1	CASSLRQGAPSGANVLTF	TGTGCCAGTAGTCTCAGACAGGGGGCGCCTTCTGGGGCCAACGTCCTGACTTTC
TRBV11-3	TRBJ2-7	.	.	CASSPFGADSYEQYF	TGTGCCAGCAGCCCTTTTGGGGCCGACTCCTACGAGCAGTACTTC
TRBV5-6	TRBJ2-3	.	.	CASSSGTKSSTDTQYF	TGTGCCAGCAGCTCCGGGACAAAAAGTAGCACAGATACGCAGTATTTT